This T cell receptor (beta chain) was profiled in a study of read filtering for tumor transcriptome and immune sequencing. The overall study: Patients were about 18 male and 13 to 15 female, mean age 65.9 years, range about 47 to 85. 8 patients were R-ISS I, about 16 were R-ISS II, 6 or 7 were R-ISS III.

Trimming took off 6 bases at V and 3 bases at J, with 9 bases between the two ends. This CDR3 contains 12 residues. Molecular barcoded adaptors covering alpha/delta and beta/gamma chains were used on around 370 ng RNA. TCRdb redid the calling of the reads with MiXCR, one entry per CDR3 protein. The repertoire holds some 30,000 distinct CDR3 sequences, with approximately 17% as singletons. The chain uses TRBV23-1 and TRBJ2-7, with D tentatively TRBD2 (5 bases). TRBV23-1 is treated as an ORF (open reading frame) with a function not yet certain. Input material: a population of CD138-negative cells sorted from bone marrow. The clonotype originates from a donor aged 40 or over with multiple myeloma. CDR3 coding DNA: TGCGCCAGCAGACTAGAGAGCTACGAGCAGTACTTC. The encoded protein is CASRLESYEQYF.